Sequencing of this T cell receptor beta chain was carried out in a study of T cell clusters in autoimmune cytopenias. TRB amplification used around 0.25 ug of peripheral blood genomic DNA. This clonotype is called medium-sized based on its frequency. This CDR3 has 17 amino acids. Germline CDR1 and CDR2: MNHEY and SVGAGI. TRB was amplified by touch-down multiplex PCR, primer pools A and B combined. TCRdb reprocessed the multiplex PCR reads and keeps a single row for each CDR3 protein, giving no DNA. There are under 8,500 distinct CDR3 sequences in the sample, with approximately 22% held by the top ten. This same sample was also part of a study on T cell repertoires in aging, cancer and after chemotherapy. As that report states: Donor ages fell into six groups from 30 or younger up to 70 or older. Clear clonal overlap appeared across healthy donor samples taken over several months to years. In cancer patients, declining TCR diversity with age involved lost richness and lost evenness. No conclusions about immunological memory after chemotherapy can be drawn from the repertoire data.

This clonotype was obtained from a human donor in good health. Sequences were obtained from peripheral blood. The chain has TRBV6-5 and TRBJ2-3; TCRdb indicates TRBD1, and absent DNA this call remains unverified. Here the CDR3 reads CASRYSRDRVGTDTQYF.